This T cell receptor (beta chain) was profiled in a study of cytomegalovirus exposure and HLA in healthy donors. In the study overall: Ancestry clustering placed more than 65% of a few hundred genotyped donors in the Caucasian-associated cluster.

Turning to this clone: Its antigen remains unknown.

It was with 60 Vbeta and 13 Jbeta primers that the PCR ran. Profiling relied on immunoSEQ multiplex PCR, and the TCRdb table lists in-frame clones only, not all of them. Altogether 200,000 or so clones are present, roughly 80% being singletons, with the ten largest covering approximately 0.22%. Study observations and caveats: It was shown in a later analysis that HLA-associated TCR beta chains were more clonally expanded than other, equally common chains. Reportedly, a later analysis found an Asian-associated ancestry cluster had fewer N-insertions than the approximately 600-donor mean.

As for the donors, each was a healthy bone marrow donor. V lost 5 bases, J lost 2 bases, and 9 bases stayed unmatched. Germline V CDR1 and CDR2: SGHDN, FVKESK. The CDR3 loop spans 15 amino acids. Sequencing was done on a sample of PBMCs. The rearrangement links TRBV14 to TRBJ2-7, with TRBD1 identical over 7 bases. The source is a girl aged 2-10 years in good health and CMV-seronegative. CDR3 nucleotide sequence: TGTGCCAGCAGCTTATACCCGGGACAGACCTACGAGCAGTACTTC. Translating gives CASSLYPGQTYEQYF.